The entry below describes one T cell receptor beta chain. This clonotype has ten or more counts. The antigen it binds to is not known. Per-base qualities were not stored, and no clone one base away is much larger. These reads were obtained on an Illumina MiSeq. Profiling of the peripheral T cell repertoire was carried out for human TCRbeta genes. The study's own analysis went as follows. Differential clonotype abundance was tested with beta-binomial modelling to account for variability over time. Clonotypes that had expanded were screened against the ImmuneCODE reference database of SARS-CoV-2-associated TCRs and mapped onto regions of the viral genome. Additional repertoire analyses were carried out for TRBV gene usage, CDR3 length, CDR3 amino acid overlap between time points, clonotype abundance distributions and Jaccard similarity. The public reads were reanalyzed by TCRdb: fastp trimming at Q25, MiXCR alignment, in-frame beta chains only. Each record represents a unique CDR3 protein, reported with the most common genes and DNA among its rows. In this record, the V and J calls reflect TCRdb's handling and not the investigators' own analysis. This sample lists approximately 250,000 distinct CDR3 sequences; more than 25% were detected once. In total, the top ten clones hold more than 6.5% of the sample.

This specimen's time point label, interpreted: pre-pandemic baseline sample and day 111 after first positive SARS-CoV-2 test. The data are from a study of kidney transplant recipient with SARS-CoV-2 infection (dated by TCRdb to the early 2020s). The germline V gene gives CDR1 as SGHVS and CDR2 as FQNEAQ. V is cut by 1 base and J by 5 bases, and the space between the germline ends is 9 bases. The CDR3, cysteine through phenylalanine, is 13 amino acids long. The sequence is cut down to CDR3 DNA, 39 bases in frame from base 1. The receptor chain draws on TRBV7-8 and TRBJ2-7; TRBD2 is a possible D gene, resting on 5 matching bases. This clonotype was obtained from a male patient aged 25 to 39 who had COVID-19 and was a kidney transplant recipient. Some T cells may be donor cells from the graft after a transplant. The sequencing here drew on a blood sample, taken at baseline and on day 111 from a kidney transplant recipient. The nucleotide sequence reads as follows: TGTGCCAGCAGCTTAGATTCCGGGAACGAGCAGTACTTC. The resulting protein is CASSLDSGNEQYF. The entire variable domain, with the stretches around the CDR3 drawn from the reference TRBV7-8 and TRBJ2-7 proteins, is GAGVSQSPRYKVAKRGQDVALRCDPISGHVSLFWYQQALGQGPEFLTYFQNEAQLDKSGLPSDRFFAERPEGSVSTLKIQRTQQEDSAVYLCASSLDSGNEQYFGPGTRLTVT.